This note documents a single T cell receptor (beta chain) sequence. Its target is not known. The data originate from a study of cytomegalovirus exposure and HLA in healthy donors. Across the whole study: It was reported in a later analysis that the 120 validation repertoires used the same platform as the 666 first-cohort repertoires.

Study outcomes and limitations: There were a few CMV-associated chains whose specificity for CMV antigens was confirmed in vitro.

The repertoire was sequenced with immunoSEQ multiplex PCR; TCRdb's copy has only in-frame clones and lacks some. The sample lists 80,000 to 100,000 clones; roughly 85% were seen once. The germline gives CDR1 MDHEN, CDR2 SYDVKM. This CDR3 comprises 15 residues. Trimming took 5 bases from V and 10 from J; bases not matched to a gene: 11. The source material was PBMCs. The source of this sequence is a woman aged 25 to 39 in good health and CMV-seronegative. The chain joins TRBV28 to TRBJ1-4, with 9 nucleotides matching TRBD1. The chain's CDR3 is CASSQIGTGILKLFF. The CDR3 nucleotides read TGTGCCAGCAGTCAGATCGGGACAGGGATCCTAAAACTGTTTTTT.